The 32 T cell receptor beta chains reported below all come from one sample, sequenced in a study of cytomegalovirus exposure and HLA in healthy donors. Vbeta (60) and Jbeta (13) primers were used in the PCR. Generated by immunoSEQ multiplex PCR, the TCRdb table keeps only in-frame clones and is missing some. The sample records a few hundred thousand clones, 83% being singletons. The sequenced material came from PBMCs. The receptor source for this set is a girl under 18 in good health and CMV-seronegative.

V usage is TRBV9 and J usage is TRBJ2-2, with 8 positions matching TRBD2. This CDR3 contains 16 residues. Germline V gene sequence: CDR1 SGDLS, CDR2 YYNGEE. The V and J ends lost 4 bases and 6 bases, in that order; junction bases with no gene match: 11. CDR3 in amino acids: CASSPRAGGAPGELFF. In DNA, the CDR3 is TGTGCCAGCAGCCCCCGTGCCGGGGGGGCCCCCGGGGAGCTGTTTTTT.

The chain links TRBV19 to TRBJ2-3; no reliable D call. Trimming took 6 bases from V and 1 from J, leaving 11 bases between them. The CDR3 has 14 amino acids. In germline, CDR1 is LNHDA, CDR2 SQIVND (reference sequence). The CDR3 region has the DNA TGTGCCAGTAGCTCTGGCCACCGCACAGATACGCAGTATTTT. This gives the protein CASSSGHRTDTQYF.

The J gene is TRBJ1-1, the V gene TRBV7-9; D call uncertain. V lost 1 base to trimming and J lost 9 bases, with 9 bases between them. The CDR3 contains 12 residues. CDR1 and CDR2 from the germline V gene are SEHNR and FQNEAQ (reference sequence). The CDR3 spells CASSLGGGQAFF. The CDR3 region has the DNA TGTGCCAGCAGCTTAGGAGGAGGTCAAGCTTTCTTT.

The chain links TRBV2 to TRBJ2-7, with a weak D call TRBD1 (6 bases). The V gene's germline CDR1 is SNHLY and CDR2 FYNNEI. V was cut by 7 bases and J by 7 bases, with 20 bases left in between. This CDR3 spans 14 amino acids. In DNA form, the CDR3 reads TGTGCCAGCAAGGGCACAGGGATCCTCGGAGAGCAGTACTTC. It yields the protein CASKGTGILGEQYF.

The CDR3 DNA reads TGTGCCAGCAGCTTTCGCGCAGGGGGGTATGGCTACACCTTC. This encodes CASSFRAGGYGYTF. V and J are TRBV13 and TRBJ1-2; TRBD1 matches 7 bases. Trimming at V came to 3 bases and at J to 5 bases, leaving 6 bases not matched to a gene. In germline, CDR1 is PRHDT, CDR2 FYEKMQ (reference sequence). The CDR3 is made up of 14 amino acids.

The chain has TRBV5-4 and TRBJ2-3; D not certain. CDR3 length: 15 amino acids. The V gene lost 0 bases and the J gene lost 4 bases, with 12 bases spanning the gap. Germline assignment: CDR1 SGHNT and CDR2 YYREEE (reference sequence). CDR3 region: CASSLVVSSADTQYF. The CDR3 DNA follows: TGTGCCAGCAGCTTGGTCGTGAGTTCCGCAGATACGCAGTATTTT.

V is TRBV6-1 and J is TRBJ1-2; the D gene is possibly TRBD1 (6 bases). The CDR3 has 15 amino acids. Germline V CDR1 and CDR2: MNHNS, SASEGT. V lost 2 bases to trimming and J lost 6 bases, with 16 bases between them. The CDR3 DNA sequence: TGTGCCAGCAGTGAATTAGAGGGGGAGTGGCATGGCTACACCTTC. Amino acids: CASSELEGEWHGYTF.

The rearrangement links TRBV5-1 to TRBJ1-1; 9 nucleotides line up with TRBD1. After removal of 3 bases from V and 2 bases from J, the junction contained 2 bases not matched to a gene. Germline-derived CDR1 and CDR2 are SGHRS and YFSETQ. The CDR3 is made up of 14 amino acids. The CDR3: CASSWGQGNTEAFF. The CDR3 nucleotides read TGCGCCAGCAGCTGGGGACAGGGCAACACTGAAGCTTTCTTT.

This chain connects TRBV10-3 to TRBJ1-5; D remains ambiguous. Germline V gene lookup returns CDR1 ENHRY and CDR2 SYGVKD. The CDR3 has 12 amino acids. Trimming removed 3 bases at V and 4 bases at J, with 4 bases between. CDR3 sequence reads: CAISDKNQPQHF. The CDR3 DNA reads as TGTGCCATCAGTGATAAAAATCAGCCCCAGCATTTT.

The V and J genes are TRBV7-2 and TRBJ1-5, with 8 bases matching TRBD1. V lost 4 bases to trimming and J lost 2 bases; unmatched junction nucleotides: 4. The CDR3 sequence is 15 residues long. CDR1 is SGHTA and CDR2 is FQGNSA in the germline V gene. DNA for the CDR3: TGTGCCAGCAGCTCGACAGGGGAGGGCAATCAGCCCCAGCATTTT. Translating it yields CASSSTGEGNQPQHF.

The V call is TRBV28, the J call TRBJ2-7, with TRBD1 matching over 8 bases. The CDR3 has 13 amino acids. Germline-derived CDR1 and CDR2 are MDHEN and SYDVKM. V shed 6 bases, J shed 1 base, and the junction held 2 bases outside the gene matches. CDR3 DNA sequence: TGTGCCAGCAGGGGGGACAGGTCCTACGAGCAGTACTTC. Protein: CASRGDRSYEQYF.

The gene calls are TRBV2 and TRBJ1-4; TRBD1 aligns across 7 bases. Germline V CDR1 and CDR2: SNHLY, FYNNEI. This CDR3 has 14 residues. V shed 6 bases, J shed 4 bases, and the junction held 5 bases outside the gene matches. The CDR3 coding sequence is TGTGCCAGCAGGGTGACAGGGCGTAATGAAAAACTGTTTTTT. Translating gives CASRVTGRNEKLFF.

The rearrangement joins TRBV19 to TRBJ1-1, with D possibly being TRBD1 (5 bases). The germline V gene encodes CDR1 LNHDA and CDR2 SQIVND (reference sequence). V shed 3 bases and J shed 8 bases, with 13 bases lying between them. The CDR3 is 13 residues long. CDR3 sequence (DNA): TGTGCCAGTAGTATTATGGGGGGGGACGAAGCTTTCTTT. Residues: CASSIMGGDEAFF.

V gene TRBV11-2 combines with J gene TRBJ1-1; D is ambiguous. CDR1 SGHAT and CDR2 FQNNGV come from the germline V gene. The V gene lost 3 bases and the J gene lost 1 base, with 6 bases spanning the gap. The CDR3 contains 13 residues. The CDR3 reads CASSFLRNTEAFF. The CDR3 DNA sequence: TGTGCCAGCAGCTTTCTCCGGAACACTGAAGCTTTCTTT.

In this sample, this clone turned up once. The chain joins TRBV6-6 to TRBJ2-1; D is possibly TRBD1 (6 bases). The V end lost 0 bases, the J end lost 8 bases, and 17 bases lay between the germline ends. The CDR3 contains 16 residues. The germline gives CDR1 MNHNY, CDR2 SVGAGI (reference sequence). The CDR3 DNA follows: TGTGCCAGCAGTTACTCGTTGGCAGGGGATTCCTATGAGCAGTTCTTC. Amino acids: CASSYSLAGDSYEQFF.

This chain links TRBV7-9 with TRBJ2-5; D not certain. Trimming removed 2 bases from V and 4 bases from J, with 5 bases in between. CDR1 SEHNR and CDR2 FQNEAQ come from the germline V gene (reference sequence). The CDR3 consists of 12 residues. The CDR3 DNA reads TGTGCCAGCAGCTTATCGAGAGAGACCCAGTACTTC. Its protein product is CASSLSRETQYF.

The chain combines TRBV6-5 with TRBJ2-5; 7 nucleotides line up with TRBD2. CDR3 size: 15 residues. The germline V gene encodes CDR1 MNHEY and CDR2 SVGAGI. V lost 2 bases to trimming and J lost 5 bases; unmatched junction nucleotides: 8. Here the CDR3 DNA reads TGTGCCAGCAGTTACCTCTCCAGGGAGGGGGAGACCCAGTACTTC. Amino acids: CASSYLSREGETQYF.

This clone occurred a few times. The V and J genes are TRBV6-6 and TRBJ2-6; D call uncertain. This CDR3 spans 16 amino acids. CDR1 is MNHNY, CDR2 SVGAGI, per germline (reference sequence). Trimming pared 6 bases from V and 4 bases from J, leaving 16 bases between. This CDR3 is CASSPAGGAGANVLTF. In DNA, the CDR3 is TGTGCCAGCAGCCCGGCAGGTGGCGCGGGGGCCAACGTCCTGACTTTC.

This chain uses TRBV6-1 with TRBJ2-7, with D possibly being TRBD2 (5 bases). Germline V gene data show CDR1 as MNHNS and CDR2 as SASEGT. The V and J ends lost 6 bases and 1 base respectively, with 16 bases between them. The CDR3 totals 15 residues. The CDR3 coding sequence is TGTGCCAGCAGGAGGGTACCCCAGCCTTCCTACGAGCAGTACTTC. It specifies CASRRVPQPSYEQYF.

This clone was found once. This chain joins TRBV7-9 and TRBJ2-3; D perhaps matches TRBD2 (6 bases). Germline CDR1 reads SEHNR; CDR2 reads FQNEAQ (reference sequence). The germline V and J ends were trimmed by 3 bases and 5 bases, with 15 bases remaining between them. This CDR3 has 15 amino acids. The CDR3 reads CASSFPSVRLDTQYF. CDR3 in DNA: TGTGCCAGCAGCTTTCCTAGCGTTAGATTAGATACGCAGTATTTT.

The J gene is TRBJ2-5, the V gene TRBV6-1; 10 bases align to TRBD1. This CDR3 is 18 amino acids long. Germline V CDR1 and CDR2: MNHNS, SASEGT. The junction had 14 bases not matched to a gene; V was cut back by 2 bases and J by 5 bases. CDR3 sequence (DNA): TGTGCCAGCAGTGAAATACGTGGGGGACAGGGGCGGCGGGAGACCCAGTACTTC. Translating it yields CASSEIRGGQGRRETQYF.

The chain combines TRBV28 with TRBJ1-6; D gene ambiguous. The germline CDR1 and CDR2 sequences are MDHEN and SYDVKM. The CDR3 totals 16 residues. Trimming took 1 base from V and 0 from J, leaving 7 bases between them. CDR3 nucleotide sequence: TGTGCCAGCAGTTTATTGAGGAGCTCCTATAATTCACCCCTCCACTTT. Amino acids: CASSLLRSSYNSPLHF.

The chain has TRBV19 and TRBJ2-6, with D hard to call. Between the trimmed V and J ends, which lost 7 bases and 2 bases, there was a span of 9 bases. Germline lookup yields CDR1 LNHDA and CDR2 SQIVND (reference sequence). The length of the CDR3 is 14 residues. The CDR3, as DNA: TGTGCCAGTACGCGGAAAGCTGGGGCCAACGTCCTGACTTTC. It yields the protein CASTRKAGANVLTF.

This chain uses TRBV19 with TRBJ1-5, with 7 bases identical to TRBD1. Germline lookup yields CDR1 LNHDA and CDR2 SQIVND (reference sequence). The CDR3 consists of 16 residues. V was clipped by 4 bases and J by 6 bases; unmatched bases: 12. This chain's CDR3 is CASSTTGTAKGQPQHF. As DNA, the CDR3 is TGTGCCAGTAGTACTACCGGGACAGCGAAGGGTCAGCCCCAGCATTTT. The entire variable domain, with the rest obtained from reference TRBV19 and TRBJ1-5, is as follows: DGGITQSPKYLFRKEGQNVTLSCEQNLNHDAMYWYRQDPGQGLRLIYYSQIVNDFQKGDIAEGYSVSREKKESFPLTVTSAQKNPTAFYLCASSTTGTAKGQPQHFGDGTRLSIL.

The rearrangement joins TRBV18 to TRBJ2-5; D gene uncertain. CDR3 size: 14 residues. Trimming stripped 2 bases from V and 6 bases from J, with 13 bases between. Germline CDR1 reads KGHSH; CDR2 reads LQKENI. CDR3 sequence reads: CASSPKSGGQTQYF. The CDR3 DNA sequence: TGTGCCAGCTCACCAAAGTCCGGCGGCCAGACCCAGTACTTC.

The gene calls are TRBV6-4 and TRBJ1-1, with 8 bases fitting TRBD1. This CDR3 is built from 16 residues. J gave up 0 bases and V 6 bases, and 9 bases lay outside the gene matches. Per the germline V gene, CDR1 is MRHNA and CDR2 is SNTAGT. The CDR3 loop is CASSETGVGMNTEAFF. The DNA of the CDR3 is TGTGCCAGCAGCGAGACAGGGGTCGGGATGAACACTGAAGCTTTCTTT.

The J gene is TRBJ2-1, the V gene TRBV5-4, with 8 bases matching TRBD2. J gave up 6 bases and V 5 bases, and 10 bases lay outside the gene matches. Germline V gene sequence: CDR1 SGHNT, CDR2 YYREEE (reference sequence). The CDR3 has 15 amino acids. The CDR3 protein is CASSSGTRMGNEQFF. CDR3 sequence (DNA): TGTGCCAGCAGTTCCGGGACTAGAATGGGCAATGAGCAGTTCTTC.

Notes on this clone: This sample also contains other DNA sequences that code for the same CDR3. The chain has TRBV6-5 and TRBJ1-2, with TRBD1 matching 9 bases. Germline V gene data show CDR1 as MNHEY and CDR2 as SVGAGI. This CDR3 has 14 amino acids. V lost 0 bases, J lost 8 bases, and 4 bases stayed unmatched. The CDR3 loop is CASSYSGQGGGYTF. CDR3 nucleotides: TGTGCCAGCAGTTACTCGGGACAGGGCGGAGGCTACACCTTC.

This chain joins TRBV18 and TRBJ2-2; TRBD2 might be the D (5 bases). V was cut by 2 bases and J by 2 bases, with 6 bases left in between. Germline CDR1 KGHSH, CDR2 LQKENI. There are 14 residues in the CDR3. The CDR3 DNA reads TGTGCCAGCTCACCAGGGAGCAACACCGGGGAGCTGTTTTTT. It specifies CASSPGSNTGELFF.

Only a few counts were recorded for this clone. V is TRBV5-4 and J is TRBJ2-6; tentative D call: TRBD1 (6 bases). V shed 0 bases and J shed 0 bases, with 10 bases lying between them. This CDR3 has 17 residues. The V gene's germline CDR1 is SGHNT and CDR2 YYREEE (reference sequence). CDR3: CASSLGGHVSGANVLTF. The CDR3 region has the DNA TGTGCCAGCAGCTTGGGGGGACACGTCTCTGGGGCCAACGTCCTGACTTTC. The full variable domain, completed using reference TRBV5-4 and TRBJ2-6, is ETGVTQSPTHLIKTRGQQVTLRCSSQSGHNTVSWYQQALGQGPQFIFQYYREEENGRGNFPPRFSGLQFPNYSSELNVNALELDDSALYLCASSLGGHVSGANVLTFGAGSRLTVL.

The genes are TRBV28 and TRBJ2-5, with D perhaps matching TRBD2 (5 bases). Germline lookup yields CDR1 MDHEN and CDR2 SYDVKM. V dropped 5 bases and J dropped 5 bases, with 15 bases sitting between them. The CDR3 sequence is 14 residues long. DNA for the CDR3: TGTGCCAGCAGTACTAGAGGACCAATTGAGACCCAGTACTTC. Its protein product is CASSTRGPIETQYF. Full variable domain (remainder filled in from reference TRBV28 and TRBJ2-5): DVKVTQSSRYLVKRTGEKVFLECVQDMDHENMFWYRQDPGLGLRLIYFSYDVKMKEKGDIPEGYSVSREKKERFSLILESASTNQTSMYLCASSTRGPIETQYFGPGTRLLVL.

The gene calls are TRBV6-6 and TRBJ2-7; 7 positions match TRBD1. Trimming took 5 bases from V and 4 from J; bases not matched to a gene: 8. This CDR3 is built from 14 residues. Germline lookup yields CDR1 MNHNY and CDR2 SVGAGI (reference sequence). The CDR3 DNA reads as TGTGCCAGCAGTGATTTAAGGGGGCCGTACGAGCAGTACTTC. It specifies CASSDLRGPYEQYF.